A single sample gave rise to the 26 T cell receptor beta chains below, sequenced in a study of T cells in localized non-small cell lung cancer. The table came from immunoSEQ multiplex PCR; TCRdb's copy has only in-frame clones and leaves some out. The table records some 25,000 clones, about nine tenths of them present only once. Sequences were derived from peripheral blood mononuclear cells, sampled before any cancer treatment. The receptors were sampled from a woman between 35 and 70 years old with stage III lung adenocarcinoma.

V gene TRBV30 combines with J gene TRBJ1-4; no reliable D call. V was trimmed by 0 bases and J by 1 base, leaving 15 bases between them. This CDR3 is built from 17 residues. In germline, CDR1 is GTSNPN, CDR2 SVGIG (reference sequence). CDR3 protein: CAWSVLLGGGTNEKLFF. The CDR3 coding sequence is TGTGCCTGGAGTGTACTTCTGGGCGGTGGAACTAATGAAAAACTGTTTTTT.

The J gene is TRBJ2-7, the V gene TRBV6-6, with 10 bases matching TRBD1. Germline-derived CDR1 and CDR2 are MNHNY and SVGAGI (reference sequence). The CDR3 is made up of 13 amino acids. V lost 6 bases and J lost 3; bases outside the gene matches: 2. The CDR3 loop reads CASRGTGDYEQYF. DNA for the CDR3: TGTGCCAGCAGAGGGACAGGGGACTACGAGCAGTACTTC.

The rearrangement uses TRBV5-8 and TRBJ1-2; weak D call: TRBD1 (5 bases). CDR3 length: 16 residues. V was clipped by 0 bases and J by 6 bases, with 18 bases between them. Germline V gives CDR1 SGHTS, CDR2 YDEGEE. This CDR3 reads CASSLATGPGLHGYTF. DNA for the CDR3: TGTGCCAGCAGCTTGGCAACAGGACCGGGCCTCCATGGCTACACCTTC.

This rearrangement joins TRBV6-6 to TRBJ1-1, with D perhaps matching TRBD1 (5 bases). V lost 7 bases and J 4 bases, leaving 10 bases between the germline ends. Germline V gene sequence: CDR1 MNHNY, CDR2 SVGAGI (reference sequence). The CDR3 length is 12 residues. CDR3 nucleotide sequence: TGTGCCAGCAAACGGGGCAGCACTGAAGCTTTCTTT. As protein: CASKRGSTEAFF.

V gene TRBV19 combines with J gene TRBJ2-1; no clear D gene. The CDR3 is 12 amino acids. V shed 5 bases and J shed 3 bases, with 5 bases lying between them. CDR1 LNHDA and CDR2 SQIVND come from the germline V gene (reference sequence). CDR3 bases: TGTGCCAGTAGTGACGTCTACAATGAGCAGTTCTTC. Its translation: CASSDVYNEQFF. Variable domain in full (rest from reference TRBV19 and TRBJ2-1): DGGITQSPKYLFRKEGQNVTLSCEQNLNHDAMYWYRQDPGQGLRLIYYSQIVNDFQKGDIAEGYSVSREKKESFPLTVTSAQKNPTAFYLCASSDVYNEQFFGPGTRLTVL.

V gene TRBV9 combines with J gene TRBJ1-4; D is unclear. Germline V gives CDR1 SGDLS, CDR2 YYNGEE. CDR3 length equals 13 residues. The V and J ends lost 4 bases and 6 bases respectively, with 10 bases between them. As DNA, the CDR3 is TGTGCCAGCAGCCCTGGGAGGGATGAAAAACTGTTTTTT. Protein product: CASSPGRDEKLFF.

The V call is TRBV7-9, the J call TRBJ2-2; TRBD1 matches at 7 bases. CDR1 and CDR2 from the germline V gene are SEHNR and FQNEAQ (reference sequence). The CDR3 runs 15 residues. Unmatched junction bases numbered 6, after V lost 5 bases and J lost 3 bases. CDR3 nucleotide sequence: TGTGCCAGCAGCACGACAGGGCCACACACCGGGGAGCTGTTTTTT. Encoded protein: CASSTTGPHTGELFF.

The rearrangement joins TRBV30 to TRBJ1-5; a possible D gene is TRBD1 (5 bases). V was trimmed by 5 bases and J by 6 bases, leaving 11 bases between them. The CDR3 extends over 12 amino acids. The germline V gene has CDR1 GTSNPN and CDR2 SVGIG (reference sequence). The DNA for the CDR3 is TGTGCCTGGGGGGGAAGGGGTCAGCCCCAGCATTTT. Amino acid sequence: CAWGGRGQPQHF.

The chain is built from TRBV30 and TRBJ1-4, with TRBD1 identical over 9 bases. Germline CDR1 reads GTSNPN; CDR2 reads SVGIG (reference sequence). V lost 2 bases and J lost 5; bases outside the gene matches: 6. This CDR3 has 15 residues. The CDR3 loop is CAWSIGTGLNEKLFF. In nucleotides, the CDR3 is TGTGCCTGGAGTATCGGGACAGGGTTAAATGAAAAACTGTTTTTT. The full variable domain, its missing parts supplied by reference TRBV30 and TRBJ1-4, is SQTIHQWPATLVQPVGSPLSLECTVEGTSNPNLYWYRQAAGRGLQLLFYSVGIGQISSEVPQNLSASRPQDRQFILSSKKLLLSDSGFYLCAWSIGTGLNEKLFFGSGTQLSVL.

The V gene is TRBV7-6, the J gene TRBJ2-1; TRBD1 aligns across 8 bases. The CDR3 consists of 14 residues. The V and J ends lost 5 bases and 4 bases, in that order; junction bases with no gene match: 4. The V gene's germline CDR1 is SGHVS and CDR2 FNYEAQ. The CDR3 DNA reads as TGTGCCAGCAGCGCGAGGACAGGGTACAATGAGCAGTTCTTC. It is translated as CASSARTGYNEQFF.

This chain connects TRBV5-1 to TRBJ2-3, with 12 bases aligning to TRBD2. CDR3 size: 17 residues. Germline trimming cut 0 bases from V and 3 bases from J; bases unmatched to any gene: 5. CDR1 and CDR2 from the germline V gene are SGHRS and YFSETQ. The CDR3 sequence: CASSLATSGRSTDTQYF. The DNA of the CDR3 is TGCGCCAGCAGCTTGGCTACTAGCGGGAGGAGTACAGATACGCAGTATTTT.

About this clone itself: The same CDR3 arises from other DNA sequences in this sample as well. This sequence joins TRBV9 and TRBJ2-3, with 7 bases lining up with TRBD1. The CDR3 is 15 residues long. The germline V gene has CDR1 SGDLS and CDR2 YYNGEE. Trimming removed 3 bases from V and 2 bases from J; junction bases left unmatched: 6. The CDR3 protein is CASSARTGDTDTQYF. CDR3 sequence (DNA): TGTGCCAGCAGCGCACGGACAGGAGACACAGATACGCAGTATTTT.

The CDR3: CASSEVFGGYTF. CDR3 nucleotides: TGTGCCAGCAGTGAAGTATTCGGCGGCTACACCTTC. This rearrangement joins TRBV6-1 to TRBJ1-2, with D uncertain. The CDR3 contains 12 residues. Per germline, CDR1 MNHNS and CDR2 SASEGT. Trimming shortened V by 1 base and J by 8 bases, and 8 bases separated the two germline ends.

This clone was seen a single time. The V call is TRBV15, the J call TRBJ1-1; 7 bases map to TRBD1. V lost 1 base and J lost 6; bases outside the gene matches: 5. CDR1 and CDR2 from the germline V gene are LNHNV and YYDKDF (reference sequence). This CDR3 contains 14 residues. The CDR3 is CATSRVGQDPEAFF. The CDR3 DNA follows: TGTGCCACCAGCAGAGTCGGACAGGATCCTGAAGCTTTCTTT.

The chain carries TRBV7-9 and TRBJ1-2; D gene unclear. Germline V gene data show CDR1 as SEHNR and CDR2 as FQNEAQ (reference sequence). The CDR3 extends over 12 amino acids. V shed 4 bases and J shed 6 bases, with 9 bases lying between them. The CDR3 is CASSSRLDGYTF. For the CDR3, the DNA is TGTGCCAGCAGCTCACGACTGGATGGCTACACCTTC.

The V and J genes are TRBV14 and TRBJ2-4; D remains ambiguous. The V end lost 3 bases, the J end lost 4 bases, and 13 bases lay between the germline ends. The germline CDR1 and CDR2 sequences are SGHDN and FVKESK. CDR3 size: 15 residues. The CDR3 region has the DNA TGTGCCAGCAGCCAGCCGGGTCTTTCGAAAAACATTCAGTACTTC. Its protein product is CASSQPGLSKNIQYF. The full variable domain, with the rest looked up from reference TRBV14 and TRBJ2-4, is EAGVTQFPSHSVIEKGQTVTLRCDPISGHDNLYWYRRVMGKEIKFLLHFVKESKQDESGMPNNRFLAERTGGTYSTLKVQPAELEDSGVYFCASSQPGLSKNIQYFGAGTRLSVL.

The CDR3 reads CASSLAAGGYTF. DNA for the CDR3: TGTGCCAGCAGCTTAGCGGCCGGGGGCTACACCTTC. This chain links TRBV7-2 with TRBJ1-2; D gene ambiguous. There are 12 residues in the CDR3. V was cut by 0 bases and J by 8 bases, with 7 bases left in between. Germline V gives CDR1 SGHTA, CDR2 FQGNSA.

The chain links TRBV10-1 to TRBJ2-7; D is possibly TRBD2 (5 bases). Germline loops: CDR1 WNHNN, CDR2 SYGVQD (reference sequence). V was trimmed by 4 bases and J by 2 bases, leaving 12 bases between them. The CDR3 covers 14 residues. For the CDR3, the DNA is TGCGCCAGCAGTGCCGGGAATCCCCCCTACGAGCAGTACTTC. Its protein product is CASSAGNPPYEQYF.

This clone was picked up one time. The chain couples TRBV2 to TRBJ2-1; 7 bases map to TRBD2. CDR1 and CDR2 from the germline V gene are SNHLY and FYNNEI. The CDR3 runs 17 residues. V shed 4 bases and J 4 bases; nucleotides not matched to a gene: 13. CDR3 in amino acids: CASSGRLSGNGYNEQFF. As DNA, the CDR3 is TGTGCCAGCAGTGGACGACTGAGCGGGAATGGATACAATGAGCAGTTCTTC.

This chain connects TRBV5-1 to TRBJ1-6; TRBD1 agrees at 7 bases. The CDR3 sequence is 14 residues long. Unmatched junction bases numbered 3, after V lost 5 bases and J lost 4 bases. The germline gives CDR1 SGHRS, CDR2 YFSETQ. CDR3 DNA sequence: TGCGCCAGCAGACAGGGACAGTATAATTCACCCCTCCACTTT. It specifies CASRQGQYNSPLHF.

The chain uses TRBV11-1 and TRBJ2-1, with TRBD2 matching over 7 bases. CDR1 and CDR2 from the germline V gene are SGHAT and FQDESV (reference sequence). The CDR3 contains 14 residues. V trimming: 4 bases; J trimming: 4 bases; junction bases outside the gene matches: 4. As DNA, the CDR3 is TGTGCCAGCAGCTGGACTAGTTCGTACAATGAGCAGTTCTTC. It translates to CASSWTSSYNEQFF.

This chain joins TRBV5-1 and TRBJ2-2; no definite D call. V was trimmed by 4 bases and J by 1 base, leaving 2 bases between them. Germline CDR1 reads SGHRS; CDR2 reads YFSETQ. The CDR3 runs to 12 residues. As DNA, the CDR3 is TGCGCCAGCAGCCAGAACACCGGGGAGCTGTTTTTT. Translated: CASSQNTGELFF.

This chain links TRBV9 with TRBJ2-1, with D unclear. The CDR3 is 13 amino acids. Germline V gene lookup returns CDR1 SGDLS and CDR2 YYNGEE. The V and J ends lost 4 bases and 4 bases respectively, with 9 bases between them. The CDR3 DNA reads TGTGCCAGCAGCTACGACGGGTACAATGAGCAGTTCTTC. Translating it yields CASSYDGYNEQFF. The complete variable domain, with remaining parts taken from reference TRBV9 and TRBJ2-1, reads DSGVTQTPKHLITATGQRVTLRCSPRSGDLSVYWYQQSLDQGLQFLIQYYNGEERAKGNILERFSAQQFPDLHSELNLSSLELGDSALYFCASSYDGYNEQFFGPGTRLTVL.

This clone was found a few times. The V gene is TRBV7-9, the J gene TRBJ2-7; TRBD1 or TRBD2 may be the D gene (5 bases each). CDR1 SEHNR and CDR2 FQNEAQ come from the germline V gene (reference sequence). With 1 base removed from V and 2 bases from J, the gap between germline ends came to 12 bases. The CDR3 sequence is 15 residues long. The CDR3 loop is CASSLGSGATYEQYF. CDR3 nucleotides: TGTGCCAGCAGCTTAGGGTCCGGGGCGACCTACGAGCAGTACTTC.

This clone showed up just once. This chain uses TRBV2 with TRBJ1-1; D may be TRBD1 (5 bases). This CDR3 comprises 14 residues. Germline CDR1 reads SNHLY; CDR2 reads FYNNEI. V was clipped by 6 bases and J by 5 bases, with 16 bases between them. The CDR3 sequence: CASREQVPITEAFF. The CDR3 DNA reads as TGTGCCAGCAGGGAACAGGTCCCGATTACTGAAGCTTTCTTT.

This chain connects TRBV7-9 to TRBJ2-3; D may be TRBD2 (6 bases). The germline V and J ends were trimmed by 0 bases and 3 bases, with 7 bases remaining between them. The germline gives CDR1 SEHNR, CDR2 FQNEAQ (reference sequence). The CDR3 loop spans 14 amino acids. The CDR3 region is CASSLAGSTDTQYF. The CDR3 coding sequence is TGTGCCAGCAGCTTAGCCGGGAGTACAGATACGCAGTATTTT.